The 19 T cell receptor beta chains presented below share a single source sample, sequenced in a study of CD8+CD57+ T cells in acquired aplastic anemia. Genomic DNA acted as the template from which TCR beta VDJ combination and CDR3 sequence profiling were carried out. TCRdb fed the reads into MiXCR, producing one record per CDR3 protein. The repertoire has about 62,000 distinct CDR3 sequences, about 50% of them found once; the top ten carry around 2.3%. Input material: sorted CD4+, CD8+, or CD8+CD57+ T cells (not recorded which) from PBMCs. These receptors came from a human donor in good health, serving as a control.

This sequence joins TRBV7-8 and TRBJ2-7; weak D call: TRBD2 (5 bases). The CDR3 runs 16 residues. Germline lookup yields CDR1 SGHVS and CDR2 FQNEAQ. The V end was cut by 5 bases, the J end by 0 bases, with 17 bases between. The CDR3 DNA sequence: TGTGCCAGCAGCCCACGCGGACTGAGCGACTCCTACGAGCAGTACTTC. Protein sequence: CASSPRGLSDSYEQYF.

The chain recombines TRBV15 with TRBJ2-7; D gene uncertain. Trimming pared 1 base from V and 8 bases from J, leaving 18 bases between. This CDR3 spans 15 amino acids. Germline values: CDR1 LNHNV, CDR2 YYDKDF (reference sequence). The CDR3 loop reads CATSRGDWADEKQYF. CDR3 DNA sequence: TGTGCCACCAGCAGAGGAGATTGGGCCGACGAAAAGCAGTACTTC.

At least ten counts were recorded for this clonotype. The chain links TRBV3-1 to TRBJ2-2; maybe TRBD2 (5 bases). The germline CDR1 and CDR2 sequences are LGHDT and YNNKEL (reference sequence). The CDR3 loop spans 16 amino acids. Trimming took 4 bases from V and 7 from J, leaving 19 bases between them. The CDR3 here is CASSPGPGMSGGELFF. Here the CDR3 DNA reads TGTGCCAGCAGCCCCGGGCCGGGGATGTCGGGCGGGGAGCTGTTTTTT. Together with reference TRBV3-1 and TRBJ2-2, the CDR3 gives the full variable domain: DTAVSQTPKYLVTQMGNDKSIKCEQNLGHDTMYWYKQDSKKFLKIMFSYNNKELIINETVPNRFSPKSPDKAHLNLHINSLELGDSAVYFCASSPGPGMSGGELFFGEGSRLTVL.

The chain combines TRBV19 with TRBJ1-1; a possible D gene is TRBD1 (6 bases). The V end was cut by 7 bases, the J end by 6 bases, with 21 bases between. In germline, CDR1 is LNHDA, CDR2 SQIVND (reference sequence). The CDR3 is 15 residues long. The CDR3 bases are TGTGCCAGTACCAGAGGGGCCGGGAGGGGGGCTGAAGCTTTCTTT. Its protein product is CASTRGAGRGAEAFF.

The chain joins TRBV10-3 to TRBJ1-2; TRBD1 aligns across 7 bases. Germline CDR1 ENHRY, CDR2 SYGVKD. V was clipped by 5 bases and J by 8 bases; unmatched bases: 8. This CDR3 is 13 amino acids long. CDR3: CAISPQGLAGYTF. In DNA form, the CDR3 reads TGTGCCATCAGTCCACAGGGGCTCGCGGGCTACACCTTC.

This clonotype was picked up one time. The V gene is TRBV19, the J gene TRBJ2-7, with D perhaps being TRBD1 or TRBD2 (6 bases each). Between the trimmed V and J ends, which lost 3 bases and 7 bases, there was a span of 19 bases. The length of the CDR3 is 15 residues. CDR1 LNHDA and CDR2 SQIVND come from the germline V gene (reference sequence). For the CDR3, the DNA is TGTGCCAGTAGTATTATTCACGGAGGGGGAAATGAGCAGTACTTC. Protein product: CASSIIHGGGNEQYF.

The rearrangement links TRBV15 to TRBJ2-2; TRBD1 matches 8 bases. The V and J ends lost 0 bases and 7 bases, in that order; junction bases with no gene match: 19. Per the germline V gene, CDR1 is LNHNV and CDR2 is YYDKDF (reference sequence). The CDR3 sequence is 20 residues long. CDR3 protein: CATSRDQGAPDRANGGELFF. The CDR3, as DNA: TGTGCCACCAGCAGAGATCAGGGGGCCCCCGACAGGGCAAACGGCGGGGAGCTGTTTTTT. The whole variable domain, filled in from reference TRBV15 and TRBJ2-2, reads DAMVIQNPRYQVTQFGKPVTLSCSQTLNHNVMYWYQQKSSQAPKLLFHYYDKDFNNEADTPDNFQSRRPNTSFCFLDIRSPGLGDTAMYLCATSRDQGAPDRANGGELFFGEGSRLTVL.

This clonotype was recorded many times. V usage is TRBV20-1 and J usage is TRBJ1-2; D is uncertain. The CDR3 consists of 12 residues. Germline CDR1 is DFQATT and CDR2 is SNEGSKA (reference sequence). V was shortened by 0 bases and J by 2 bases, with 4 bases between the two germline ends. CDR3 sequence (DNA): TGCAGTGCTAGAGACACCAACTATGGCTACACCTTC. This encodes CSARDTNYGYTF.

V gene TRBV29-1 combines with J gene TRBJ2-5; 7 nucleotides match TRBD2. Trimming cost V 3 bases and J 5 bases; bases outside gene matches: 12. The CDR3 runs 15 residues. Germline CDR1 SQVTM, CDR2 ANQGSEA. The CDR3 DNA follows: TGCAGCGTTGACGGTTGGGGGGGGACGGGTGAGACCCAGTACTTC. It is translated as CSVDGWGGTGETQYF.

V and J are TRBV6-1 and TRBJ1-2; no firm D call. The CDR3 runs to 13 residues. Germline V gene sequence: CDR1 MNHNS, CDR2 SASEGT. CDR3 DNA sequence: TGTTTAGGGCGACGACGTGGTAACTATGGCTACACCTTC. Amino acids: CLGRRRGNYGYTF.

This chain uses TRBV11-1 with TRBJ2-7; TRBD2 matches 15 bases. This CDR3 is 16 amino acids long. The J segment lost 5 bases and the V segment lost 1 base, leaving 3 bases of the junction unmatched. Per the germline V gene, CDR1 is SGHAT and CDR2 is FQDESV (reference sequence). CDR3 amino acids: CASSLGTSGRAHEQYF. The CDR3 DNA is TGTGCCAGCAGCTTAGGGACTAGCGGGAGGGCCCACGAGCAGTACTTC.

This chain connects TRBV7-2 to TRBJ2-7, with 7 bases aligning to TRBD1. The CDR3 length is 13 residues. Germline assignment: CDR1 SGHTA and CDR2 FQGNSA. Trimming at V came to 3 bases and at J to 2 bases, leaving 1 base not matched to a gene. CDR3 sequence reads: CASSLTGPYEQYV. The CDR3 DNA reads TGTGCCAGCAGCTTGACAGGGCCCTACGAGCAGTACGTC.

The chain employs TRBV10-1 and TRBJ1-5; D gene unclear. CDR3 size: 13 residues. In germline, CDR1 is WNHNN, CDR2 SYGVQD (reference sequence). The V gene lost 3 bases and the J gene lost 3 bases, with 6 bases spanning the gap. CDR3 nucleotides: TGCGCCAGCAGTGATCCAAACAATCAGCCCCAGCATTTT. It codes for CASSDPNNQPQHF.

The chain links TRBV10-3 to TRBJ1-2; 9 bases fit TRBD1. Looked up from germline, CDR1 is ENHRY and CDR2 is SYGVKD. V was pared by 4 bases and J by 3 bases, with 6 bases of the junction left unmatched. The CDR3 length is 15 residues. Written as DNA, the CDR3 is TGTGCCATCAGTGTGCCGGGACAGGGAGACTATGGCTACACCTTC. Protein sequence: CAISVPGQGDYGYTF.

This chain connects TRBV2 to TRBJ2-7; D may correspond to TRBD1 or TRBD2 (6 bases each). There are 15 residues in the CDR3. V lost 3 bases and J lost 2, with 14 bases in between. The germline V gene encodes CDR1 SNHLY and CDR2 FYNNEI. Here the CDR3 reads CASSEDSGTAYEQYF. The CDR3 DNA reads TGTGCCAGCAGTGAGGACAGTGGGACTGCCTACGAGCAGTACTTC.

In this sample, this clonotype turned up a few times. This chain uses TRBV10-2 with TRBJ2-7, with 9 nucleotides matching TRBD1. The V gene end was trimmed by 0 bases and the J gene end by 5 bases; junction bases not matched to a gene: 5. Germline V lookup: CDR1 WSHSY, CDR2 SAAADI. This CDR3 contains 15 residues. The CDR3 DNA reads TGCGCCAGCAGTGAGTCCGGGACAGGGTTCCACGAGCAGTACTTC. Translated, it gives CASSESGTGFHEQYF.

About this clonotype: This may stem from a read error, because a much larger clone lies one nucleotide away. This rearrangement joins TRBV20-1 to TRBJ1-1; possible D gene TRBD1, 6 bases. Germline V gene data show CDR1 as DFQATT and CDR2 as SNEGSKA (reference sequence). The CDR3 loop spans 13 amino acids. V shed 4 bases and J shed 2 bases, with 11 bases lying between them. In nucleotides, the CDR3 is TGCAGTGCTAAAGTACAGGGTAACACTGAAGCTTTCTTT. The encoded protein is CSAKVQGNTEAFF.

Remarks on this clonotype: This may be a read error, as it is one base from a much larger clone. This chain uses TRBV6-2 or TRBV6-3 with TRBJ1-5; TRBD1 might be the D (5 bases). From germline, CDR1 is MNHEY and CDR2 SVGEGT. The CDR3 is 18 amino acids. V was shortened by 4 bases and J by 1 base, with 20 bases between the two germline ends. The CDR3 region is CASSSTGLSELSNQPQHF. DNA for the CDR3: TGTGCCAGCAGTTCGACGGGACTGAGTGAACTAAGCAATCAGCCCCAGCATTTT.

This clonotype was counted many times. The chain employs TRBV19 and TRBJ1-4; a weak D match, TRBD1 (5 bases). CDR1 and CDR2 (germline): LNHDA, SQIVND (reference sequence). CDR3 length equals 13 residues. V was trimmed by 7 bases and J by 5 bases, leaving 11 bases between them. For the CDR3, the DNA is TGTGCCAGTAAGCGGGACGGGAATGAAAAACTGTTTTTT. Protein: CASKRDGNEKLFF. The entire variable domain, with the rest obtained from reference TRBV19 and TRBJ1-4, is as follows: DGGITQSPKYLFRKEGQNVTLSCEQNLNHDAMYWYRQDPGQGLRLIYYSQIVNDFQKGDIAEGYSVSREKKESFPLTVTSAQKNPTAFYLCASKRDGNEKLFFGSGTQLSVL.